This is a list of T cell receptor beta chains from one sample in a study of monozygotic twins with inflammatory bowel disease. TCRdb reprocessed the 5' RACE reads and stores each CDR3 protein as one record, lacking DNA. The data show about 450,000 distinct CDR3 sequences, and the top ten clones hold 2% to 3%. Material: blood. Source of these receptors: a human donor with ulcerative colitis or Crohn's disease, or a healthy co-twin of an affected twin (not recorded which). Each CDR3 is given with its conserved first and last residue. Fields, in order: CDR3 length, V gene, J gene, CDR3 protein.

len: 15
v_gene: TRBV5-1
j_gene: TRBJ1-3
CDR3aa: CASSLIGSSGNTIYF

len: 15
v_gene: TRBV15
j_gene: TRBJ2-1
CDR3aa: CATSRAASGLGEQFF

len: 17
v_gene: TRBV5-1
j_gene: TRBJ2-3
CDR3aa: CASSLVLAGGLTDTQYF

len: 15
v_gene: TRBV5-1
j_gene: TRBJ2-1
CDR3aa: CASSLPLAAYNEQFF

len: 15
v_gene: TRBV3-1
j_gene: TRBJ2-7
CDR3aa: CASSLWTSGLNEQYF

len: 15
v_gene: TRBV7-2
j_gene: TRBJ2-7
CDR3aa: CASSSTHLPRYEQYF

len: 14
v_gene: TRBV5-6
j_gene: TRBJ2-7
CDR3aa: CASSLIAGGGEQYF

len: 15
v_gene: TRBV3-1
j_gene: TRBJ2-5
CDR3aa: CASTWTSGGQETQYF

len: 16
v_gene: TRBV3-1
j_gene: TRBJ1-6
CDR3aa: CASSQESLTGNSPLHF

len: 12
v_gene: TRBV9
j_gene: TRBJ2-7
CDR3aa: CASSAQGGKQYF

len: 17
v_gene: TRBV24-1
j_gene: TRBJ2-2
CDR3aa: CATSDSLRGANTGELFF

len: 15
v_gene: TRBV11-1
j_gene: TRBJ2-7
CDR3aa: CASSLVPSGSYEQYF

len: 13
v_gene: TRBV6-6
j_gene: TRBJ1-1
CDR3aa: CANTKTGNTEAFF

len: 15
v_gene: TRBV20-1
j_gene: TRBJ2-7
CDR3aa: CSANRDRGFYYEQYF

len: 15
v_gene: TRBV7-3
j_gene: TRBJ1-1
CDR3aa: CASSSAGGASTEAFF

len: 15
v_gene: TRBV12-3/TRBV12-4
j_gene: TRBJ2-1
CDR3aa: CASRITGRGYNEQFF

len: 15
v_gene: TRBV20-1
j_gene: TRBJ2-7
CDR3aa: CSATRSGSMFYEQYF

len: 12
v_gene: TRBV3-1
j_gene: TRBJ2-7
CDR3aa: CASSHLGSEQYF

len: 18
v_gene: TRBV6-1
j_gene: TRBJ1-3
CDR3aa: CASSEVRLGNDAGNTIYF

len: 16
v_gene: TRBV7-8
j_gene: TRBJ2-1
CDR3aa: CASSLRPRDGENEQFF

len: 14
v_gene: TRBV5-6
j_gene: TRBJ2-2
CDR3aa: CASSLGSGSGELFF

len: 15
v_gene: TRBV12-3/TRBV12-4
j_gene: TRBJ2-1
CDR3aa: CASSLISGGSNEQFF

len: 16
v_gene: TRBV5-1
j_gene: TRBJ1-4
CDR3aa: CASSLRGQGASEKLFF

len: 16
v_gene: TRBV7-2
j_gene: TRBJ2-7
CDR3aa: CASSLARTANSYEQYF

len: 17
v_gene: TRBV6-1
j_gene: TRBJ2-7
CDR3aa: CASSRPPGQGGRHEQYF

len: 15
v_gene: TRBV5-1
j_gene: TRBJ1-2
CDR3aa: CASSLEVTGVYGYTF

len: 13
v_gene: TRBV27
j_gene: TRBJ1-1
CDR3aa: CASSFLRGAEAFF

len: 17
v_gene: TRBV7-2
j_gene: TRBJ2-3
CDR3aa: CASSLLVGGGVADTQYF

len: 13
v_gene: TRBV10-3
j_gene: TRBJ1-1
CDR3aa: CAISEIDRAEAFF

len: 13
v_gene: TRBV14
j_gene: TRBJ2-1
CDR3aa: CASSQGYYAEQFF

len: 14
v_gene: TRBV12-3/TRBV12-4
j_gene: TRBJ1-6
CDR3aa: CASSFEPYNSPLHF

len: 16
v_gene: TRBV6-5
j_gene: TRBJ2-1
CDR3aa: CASSYSLAANYNEQFF

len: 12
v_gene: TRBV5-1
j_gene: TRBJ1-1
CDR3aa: CASKQGNTEAFF

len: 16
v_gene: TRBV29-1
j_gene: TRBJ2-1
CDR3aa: CSVEGPPGGANNEQFF

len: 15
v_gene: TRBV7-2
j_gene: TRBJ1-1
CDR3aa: CASTPRTGKDTEAFF

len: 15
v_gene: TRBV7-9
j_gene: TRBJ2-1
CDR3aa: CASSSTGFSYNEQFF

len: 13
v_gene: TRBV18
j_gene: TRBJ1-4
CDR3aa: CASSPGADEKLFF

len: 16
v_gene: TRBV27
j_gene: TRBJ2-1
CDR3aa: CASSSRFLSSYNEQFF

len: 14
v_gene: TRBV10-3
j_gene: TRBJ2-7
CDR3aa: CATVTGLAGVEQYF

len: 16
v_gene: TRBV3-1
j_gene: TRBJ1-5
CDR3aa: CASSQGGTLQRGPQHF

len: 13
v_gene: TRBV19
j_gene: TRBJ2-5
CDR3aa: CASSYRGKETQYF

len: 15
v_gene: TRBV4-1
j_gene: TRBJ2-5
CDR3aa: CASSQGQSDSETQYF

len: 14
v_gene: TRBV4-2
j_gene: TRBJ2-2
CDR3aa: CASSSGAISGELFF

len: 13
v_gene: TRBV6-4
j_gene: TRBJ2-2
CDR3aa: CASRQGEAGELFF

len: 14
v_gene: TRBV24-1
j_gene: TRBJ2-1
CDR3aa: CATSVSRGRNEQFF

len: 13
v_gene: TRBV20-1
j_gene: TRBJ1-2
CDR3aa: CSASETGYYGYTF

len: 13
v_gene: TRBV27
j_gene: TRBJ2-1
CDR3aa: CATLGQGDNEQFF

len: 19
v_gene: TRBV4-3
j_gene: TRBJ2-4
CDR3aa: CASSPTVRGRTPSEVIQYF

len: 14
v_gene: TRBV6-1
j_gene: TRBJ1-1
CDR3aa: CASTPRAMNTEAFF

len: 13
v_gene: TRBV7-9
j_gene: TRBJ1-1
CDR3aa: CASSVEANTEAFF

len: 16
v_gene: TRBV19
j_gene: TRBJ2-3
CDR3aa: CASMGRGSSNADTQYF

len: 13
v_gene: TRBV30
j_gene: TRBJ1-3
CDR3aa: CAWSPNSGNTIYF

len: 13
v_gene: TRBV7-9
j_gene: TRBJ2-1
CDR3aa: CASSQTSYNEQFF